This T cell receptor beta chain was profiled in a study of blood T cell repertoires in COVID-19. Study-wide background: Whether acute or convalescent, the COVID-19 samples came from the United States, Italy and Spain. From T cells, B-cell-depleted T cells, or PBMCs came the material, which was cDNA or gDNA.

As processed by the authors: Reference gene primers were amplified, and this amplification served to estimate nucleated cell counts. Profiled with immunoSEQ multiplex PCR; TCRdb holds only in-frame clones, not every one. V and J calls and clone size are given by that table; D and trimming were obtained from the DNA. The table lists around 170,000 clones, approximately 88% of them singletons. Germline CDR1 and CDR2: LNHNV and YYDKDF (reference sequence). The V segment lost 5 bases and the J segment 4 bases; nucleotides outside the gene matches: 4. This CDR3 has 16 residues. Sequencing was carried out using peripheral blood. V usage is TRBV15 and J usage is TRBJ2-2; 13 bases line up with TRBD2. The origin of this receptor is a man in his sixties with acute or convalescent COVID-19. As DNA, the CDR3 is TGTGCCACCAGCGCCCGACTAGCGGGGGGCACCGGGGAGCTGTTTTTT. Translated, it gives CATSARLAGGTGELFF.